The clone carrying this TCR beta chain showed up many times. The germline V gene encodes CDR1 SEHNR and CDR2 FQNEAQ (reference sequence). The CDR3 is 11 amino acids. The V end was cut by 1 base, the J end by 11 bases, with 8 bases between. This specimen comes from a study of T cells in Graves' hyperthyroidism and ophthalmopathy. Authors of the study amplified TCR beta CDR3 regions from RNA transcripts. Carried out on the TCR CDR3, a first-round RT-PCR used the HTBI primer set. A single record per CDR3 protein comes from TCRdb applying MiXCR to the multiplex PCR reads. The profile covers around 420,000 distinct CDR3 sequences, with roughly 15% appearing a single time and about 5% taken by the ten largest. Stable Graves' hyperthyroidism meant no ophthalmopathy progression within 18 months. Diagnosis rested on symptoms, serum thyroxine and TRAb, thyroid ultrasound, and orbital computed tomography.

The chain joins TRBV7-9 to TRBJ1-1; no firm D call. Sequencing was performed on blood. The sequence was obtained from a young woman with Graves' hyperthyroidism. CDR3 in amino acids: CASSLDNEAFF. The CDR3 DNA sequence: TGTGCCAGCAGCTTAGACAATGAGGCTTTCTTT.